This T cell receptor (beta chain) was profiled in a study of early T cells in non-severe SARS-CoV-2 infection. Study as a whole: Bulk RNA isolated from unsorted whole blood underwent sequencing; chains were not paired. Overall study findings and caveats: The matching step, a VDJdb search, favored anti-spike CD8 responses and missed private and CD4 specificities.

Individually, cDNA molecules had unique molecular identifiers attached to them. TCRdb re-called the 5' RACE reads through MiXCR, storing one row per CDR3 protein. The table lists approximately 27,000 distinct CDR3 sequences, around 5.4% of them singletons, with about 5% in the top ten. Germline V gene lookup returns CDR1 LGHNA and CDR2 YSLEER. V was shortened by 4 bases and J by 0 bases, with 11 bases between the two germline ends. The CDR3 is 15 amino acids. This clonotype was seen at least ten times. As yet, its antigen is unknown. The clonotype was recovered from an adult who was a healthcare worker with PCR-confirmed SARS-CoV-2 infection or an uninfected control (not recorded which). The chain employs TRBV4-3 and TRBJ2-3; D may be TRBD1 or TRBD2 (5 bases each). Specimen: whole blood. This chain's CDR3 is CASSPQRGSTDTQYF. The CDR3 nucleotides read TGCGCCAGCAGCCCCCAACGGGGCAGCACAGATACGCAGTATTTT.